A selection of T cell receptor beta chains follows, all from one sample in a study of blood T cell repertoires in COVID-19. Clones were read by immunoSEQ multiplex PCR, and TCRdb kept only the in-frame ones, dropping some. Altogether 150,000 to 200,000 clones are present, more than 85% being singletons, with the ten largest covering 1% to 1.5%. The material sequenced was PBMCs or T cells enriched from blood (not recorded which). The receptors originated from a human donor with acute COVID-19. The donor label of this sample is uncertain. The CDR3 runs from the conserved cysteine through the conserved F or W. D genes are given only for firm matches. Clone size is stated in some rows and not others, as once, few, many or a class when expanded.

clone size: NA; D gene: NA; V gene: TRBV5-5; J gene: TRBJ2-2; CDR3 DNA: TGTGCCAGCAGCTTGAACCCCATTCTTCGGGGGAGGCCCGGGGAGCTGTTTTTT; CDR3 protein: CASSLNPILRGRPGELFF
clone size: few; D gene: NA; V gene: TRBV5-6; J gene: TRBJ2-2; CDR3 DNA: TGTGCCAGCGGAAACAGTTACACCGGGGAGCTGTTTTTT; CDR3 protein: CASGNSYTGELFF
clone size: NA; D gene: NA; V gene: TRBV6-5; J gene: TRBJ1-2; CDR3 DNA: TGTGCCAGCAGTTACAGGGGAGGCGGCTACACCTTC; CDR3 protein: CASSYRGGGYTF
clone size: NA; D gene: NA; V gene: TRBV30; J gene: TRBJ1-2; CDR3 DNA: TGTGCCTGGAGTCCCGGCTATGGCTACACCTTC; CDR3 protein: CAWSPGYGYTF
clone size: NA; D gene: NA; V gene: TRBV12-3/TRBV12-4; J gene: TRBJ2-5; CDR3 DNA: TGTGCCAGCAGTTTGAGCCGCGAGACCCAGTACTTC; CDR3 protein: CASSLSRETQYF
clone size: NA; D gene: TRBD1; V gene: TRBV7-9; J gene: TRBJ1-1; CDR3 DNA: TGTGCCAGCAGCGAGGGACAGGGGCATACTGAAGCTTTCTTT; CDR3 protein: CASSEGQGHTEAFF
clone size: NA; D gene: NA; V gene: TRBV15; J gene: TRBJ2-3; CDR3 DNA: TGTGCCACCAGCAGACCCATTTTTAGCAGGGGACGGCGCACAGATACGCAGTATTTT; CDR3 protein: CATSRPIFSRGRRTDTQYF
clone size: NA; D gene: TRBD1; V gene: TRBV11-3; J gene: TRBJ2-3; CDR3 DNA: TGTGCCAGCAGCTTAGATCGAGGACAGGGTGGAGATACGCAGTATTTT; CDR3 protein: CASSLDRGQGGDTQYF
clone size: NA; D gene: NA; V gene: TRBV19; J gene: TRBJ1-4; CDR3 DNA: TGTGCCAGTAGTATAGGGTCTGGGCAGGGCGAAAAACTGTTTTTT; CDR3 protein: CASSIGSGQGEKLFF
clone size: NA; D gene: NA; V gene: TRBV28; J gene: TRBJ2-7; CDR3 DNA: TGTGCCAGCAGTACGGGTTCCCTCTCCTACGAGCAGTACTTC; CDR3 protein: CASSTGSLSYEQYF
clone size: NA; D gene: NA; V gene: TRBV2; J gene: TRBJ1-2; CDR3 DNA: TGTGCCAGCGCCGGGACAGGCTACACCTTC; CDR3 protein: CASAGTGYTF
clone size: NA; D gene: NA; V gene: TRBV2; J gene: TRBJ1-5; CDR3 DNA: TGTGCCAGCAGTGGAGACGGGAATCAGCCCCAGCATTTT; CDR3 protein: CASSGDGNQPQHF
clone size: NA; D gene: NA; V gene: TRBV30; J gene: TRBJ1-5; CDR3 DNA: TGTGCCTGGAGTGCCTCACTCAATCAGCCCCAGCATTTT; CDR3 protein: CAWSASLNQPQHF
clone size: NA; D gene: NA; V gene: TRBV19; J gene: TRBJ1-2; CDR3 DNA: TGTGCCAGTAGTTCCCCAGGGGACCCCTATGGCTACACCTTC; CDR3 protein: CASSSPGDPYGYTF
clone size: NA; D gene: NA; V gene: TRBV9; J gene: TRBJ2-2; CDR3 DNA: TGTGCCAGCAGCTCCCGGACTGAGAACACCGGGGAGCTGTTTTTT; CDR3 protein: CASSSRTENTGELFF
clone size: NA; D gene: NA; V gene: TRBV6-2/TRBV6-3; J gene: TRBJ1-2; CDR3 DNA: TGTGCCAGCAGTTACGGGAGGAACTATGGCTACACCTTC; CDR3 protein: CASSYGRNYGYTF
clone size: NA; D gene: TRBD2; V gene: TRBV7-6; J gene: TRBJ2-3; CDR3 DNA: TGTGCCAGCAGCCTAGCGGCTAGCTCTCCTACAGATACGCAGTATTTT; CDR3 protein: CASSLAASSPTDTQYF
clone size: NA; D gene: TRBD1; V gene: TRBV19; J gene: TRBJ1-1; CDR3 DNA: TGTGCCAGTACTCCATTAGGGGACAGGCTGAACACTGAAGCTTTCTTT; CDR3 protein: CASTPLGDRLNTEAFF
clone size: NA; D gene: TRBD2; V gene: TRBV11-2; J gene: TRBJ2-5; CDR3 DNA: TGTGCCAGCAGCTTACGCCCCGCGCTAGCGGGGCAAGAGACCCAGTACTTC; CDR3 protein: CASSLRPALAGQETQYF
clone size: NA; D gene: TRBD2; V gene: TRBV6-5; J gene: TRBJ2-7; CDR3 DNA: TGTGCCAGCAGTACCCAAGCGGGGGGCTCCTACGAGCAGTACTTC; CDR3 protein: CASSTQAGGSYEQYF
clone size: once; D gene: TRBD1; V gene: TRBV18; J gene: TRBJ2-7; CDR3 DNA: TGTGCCAGCTCACCACAGACAGGGGCAATTGAGCAGTACTTC; CDR3 protein: CASSPQTGAIEQYF
clone size: NA; D gene: NA; V gene: TRBV5-4; J gene: TRBJ2-2; CDR3 DNA: TGTGCCAGCAGCTTCGGCGGGGATTACACCGGGGAGCTGTTTTTT; CDR3 protein: CASSFGGDYTGELFF
clone size: NA; D gene: TRBD1; V gene: TRBV7-2; J gene: TRBJ2-5; CDR3 DNA: TGTGCCAGCAGCTCCCGAATCTCGACAGGGCGACGGGAGACCCAGTACTTC; CDR3 protein: CASSSRISTGRRETQYF
clone size: NA; D gene: NA; V gene: TRBV10-3; J gene: TRBJ2-5; CDR3 DNA: TGTGCCATCAGTGGGACAGAAGAGACCCAGTACTTC; CDR3 protein: CAISGTEETQYF
clone size: NA; D gene: TRBD1; V gene: TRBV7-6; J gene: TRBJ1-3; CDR3 DNA: TGTGCCAGCAGCTTAGGGGCAGGGGGAGCCTCTGGAAACACCATATATTTT; CDR3 protein: CASSLGAGGASGNTIYF
clone size: NA; D gene: NA; V gene: TRBV7-9; J gene: TRBJ1-4; CDR3 DNA: TGTGCCAGCAGCTTCACCCCATCTAGTATGGTGTTTTTT; CDR3 protein: CASSFTPSSMVFF
clone size: NA; D gene: TRBD1; V gene: TRBV7-9; J gene: TRBJ2-7; CDR3 DNA: TGTGCCAGCAGCTTAGTGGGACAGGGGGCTTCCGAGCAGTACTTC; CDR3 protein: CASSLVGQGASEQYF
clone size: NA; D gene: NA; V gene: TRBV4-3; J gene: TRBJ1-4; CDR3 DNA: TGCGCCAGCAGCGAGGGAGGGGGTAATGAAAAACTGTTTTTT; CDR3 protein: CASSEGGGNEKLFF
clone size: few; D gene: NA; V gene: TRBV10-2; J gene: TRBJ2-7; CDR3 DNA: TGCGCCTCCTCTCAGACAGTTTACGAGCAGTACTTC; CDR3 protein: CASSQTVYEQYF
clone size: NA; D gene: NA; V gene: TRBV24-1; J gene: TRBJ2-1; CDR3 DNA: TGTGCCACCAGTGATTCCCCTCGGGGGATCAATGAGCAGTTCTTC; CDR3 protein: CATSDSPRGINEQFF
clone size: NA; D gene: NA; V gene: TRBV6-2/TRBV6-3; J gene: TRBJ2-1; CDR3 DNA: TGTGCCAGCAGTTCCCCCGCCGGAGGGGGGGCCTACAATGAGCAGTTCTTC; CDR3 protein: CASSSPAGGGAYNEQFF
clone size: NA; D gene: TRBD2; V gene: TRBV11-2; J gene: TRBJ2-5; CDR3 DNA: TGTGCCAGCAGCTTAGGGCTAAAACTAGCGGGGGCCTGGGAGACCCAGTACTTC; CDR3 protein: CASSLGLKLAGAWETQYF
clone size: once; D gene: NA; V gene: TRBV11-2; J gene: TRBJ2-5; CDR3 DNA: TGTGCCAGCAGCTCAGACCCCAAAGAGACCCAGTACTTC; CDR3 protein: CASSSDPKETQYF
clone size: NA; D gene: NA; V gene: TRBV3-1/TRBV3-2; J gene: TRBJ1-2; CDR3 DNA: TGTGCCAGCAGCCAGGGCAACTATGGCTACACCTTC; CDR3 protein: CASSQGNYGYTF
clone size: NA; D gene: TRBD1; V gene: TRBV12-5; J gene: TRBJ1-2; CDR3 DNA: TGTGCTAGTGCCCGGAAATTGGGACAGGGGAGTTTCGGGTATGGCTACACCTTC; CDR3 protein: CASARKLGQGSFGYGYTF
clone size: NA; D gene: NA; V gene: TRBV9; J gene: TRBJ2-2; CDR3 DNA: TGTGCCAGCAGCCGCGTAGCCCGAACAGGTTTTAACACCGGGGAGCTGTTTTTT; CDR3 protein: CASSRVARTGFNTGELFF
clone size: NA; D gene: NA; V gene: TRBV10-1; J gene: TRBJ1-1; CDR3 DNA: TGCGCCAGCAGTCCCCAGGGTTCTGCTGAAGCTTTCTTT; CDR3 protein: CASSPQGSAEAFF
clone size: few; D gene: NA; V gene: TRBV9; J gene: TRBJ1-2; CDR3 DNA: TGTGCCAGCGAGCGGACCAGCTATGGCTACACCTTC; CDR3 protein: CASERTSYGYTF